Listed here is a single T cell receptor beta chain. This entry belongs to a study of radiotherapy plus CTLA-4 blockade in lung cancer. Study background: For roughly 19% of patients, objective responses occurred, and about 34% had disease control.

Sequenced by immunoSEQ multiplex PCR; TCRdb stores in-frame clones only, minus some. This sample has about 49,000 clones, with about 88% found just once. In germline, CDR1 is SGDLS, CDR2 YYNGEE. The CDR3 is 15 amino acids. Unmatched junction bases numbered 9, after V lost 0 bases and J lost 8 bases. The receptor was isolated from a human donor with non-small cell lung cancer whose response to radiotherapy plus ipilimumab could not be evaluated. Here the sequenced sample was peripheral blood, taken from a patient treated with radiotherapy plus ipilimumab. The chain links TRBV9 to TRBJ1-2; 8 nucleotides align to TRBD1. The chain's CDR3 is CASSVAGQETSGYTF. The CDR3 nucleotides read TGTGCCAGCAGCGTAGCGGGACAGGAAACGTCGGGCTACACCTTC.